The clone carrying this TCR beta chain was seen a handful of times. No antigen is known for it. Using its own MiXCR run on the 5' RACE reads, TCRdb lists one record per CDR3 protein. The table has about 250,000 distinct CDR3 sequences, 15% seen once; the top ten hold 2.1%. This sample is part of a study of T-cell memory formation after mild COVID-19. Overall study findings and caveats: Memory from before infection featured some responding clones, which suggests cross-reactive memory joined.

The sequence came from an adult woman who had mild COVID-19 (a few samples of this study predate the infection). Cell type and time point are not known. The sequenced sample was PBMCs or a T cell subset sorted from them (not recorded which).

Here the CDR3 DNA reads TGTGCCAGCAGTTTAGGCGGACTGAATAATAATTCACCCCTCCACTTT. Its protein product is CASSLGGLNNNSPLHF. The chain recombines TRBV12-3 or TRBV12-4 with TRBJ1-6; D gene uncertain. Trimming took 1 base from V and 5 from J, leaving 12 bases between them. The CDR3 sequence is 16 residues long.